What follows are 18 T cell receptor beta chains derived from one specimen sequenced in a study of blood T cell repertoires in COVID-19. The assay was immunoSEQ multiplex PCR, and TCRdb's table has in-frame clones only and misses some. The sample lists 300,000 to 400,000 clones; 70% to 90% were seen once. The sequenced material came from peripheral blood. All receptors derive from an older woman with COVID-19, enrolled during active disease.

Comment on this clone: The sample has other DNA sequences that encode this CDR3 too. The CDR3 protein is CASSPRGAGELFF. The CDR3 nucleotides are TGTGCCAGCAGCCCCAGGGGTGCCGGGGAGCTGTTTTTT. The V call is TRBV7-3, the J call TRBJ2-2; TRBD1 is a possible D gene (6 bases). Trimming took off 5 bases at V and 6 bases at J, with 10 bases between the two ends. Germline assignment: CDR1 SGHTA and CDR2 FQGTGA. This CDR3 contains 13 residues.

The chain links TRBV10-3 to TRBJ2-5, with D unresolved. CDR1 is ENHRY and CDR2 is SYGVKD in the germline V gene. V shed 4 bases and J shed 2 bases, with 2 bases lying between them. This CDR3 has 11 amino acids. The CDR3 region has the DNA TGTGCCATCAGTGCACAAGAGACCCAGTACTTC. Its translation is CAISAQETQYF.

This clone occurred a few times. The junction differs from germline at one of its ends, possibly a read error. The chain recombines TRBV7-8 with TRBJ2-5, with 8 positions matching TRBD1. The CDR3 spans 12 residues. Germline CDR1 SGHVS, CDR2 FQNEAQ. The CDR3 here is CASSRQGAGVDF. CDR3 nucleotide sequence: TGTGCCAGCAGCCGTCAGGGGGCCGGGGTGGACTTC.

This clone was seen once. The J gene is TRBJ1-2, the V gene TRBV5-1, with TRBD1 matching 9 bases. CDR3 size: 14 residues. The germline CDR1 and CDR2 sequences are SGHRS and YFSETQ. Trimming removed 4 bases from V and 5 bases from J; junction bases left unmatched: 6. The CDR3 DNA reads TGCGCCAGCAGCACCCAGGGACAGGGTTATGGCTACACCTTC. It codes for CASSTQGQGYGYTF.

This clone was observed a few times. The chain is built from TRBV10-3 and TRBJ1-1; no firm D call. The CDR3 spans 15 residues. The germline gives CDR1 ENHRY, CDR2 SYGVKD. Trimming pared 3 bases from V and 1 base from J, leaving 12 bases between. Written as DNA, the CDR3 is TGTGCCATCAGTGACCAAAGGGAGACGAACACTGAAGCTTTCTTT. This codes for CAISDQRETNTEAFF.

V usage is TRBV21-1 and J usage is TRBJ2-7; the D segment call TRBD1 is taken from the table without a DNA check. TRBV21-1 is marked as a pseudogene. There are 15 residues in the CDR3. The chain's CDR3 is CASSKGRTVAYEQYF. DNA of the CDR3: TGTGCCAGCAGCAAAGGACGAACAGTAGCCTACGAGCAGTACTTC.

The CDR3 DNA follows: TGCGCCAGCCGAAGGGACATGAACACTGAAGCTTTCTTT. It translates to CASRRDMNTEAFF. The chain is built from TRBV5-1 and TRBJ1-1; D might be TRBD1 (6 bases). V was shortened by 7 bases and J by 0 bases, with 10 bases between the two germline ends. Germline V lookup: CDR1 SGHRS, CDR2 YFSETQ. This CDR3 has 13 residues.

This clone appeared a few times. V and J are TRBV7-9 and TRBJ2-3, with 12 bases fitting TRBD2. Trimming took 5 bases from V and 5 from J; bases not matched to a gene: 5. There are 15 residues in the CDR3. Germline CDR1 reads SEHNR; CDR2 reads FQNEAQ (reference sequence). The CDR3 DNA reads TGTGCCAGCAGCACCGGACTAGCGGGGAAAGATACGCAGTATTTT. This gives the protein CASSTGLAGKDTQYF.

The genes are TRBV2 and TRBJ1-2; D not certain. This CDR3 has 10 amino acids. Between the trimmed V and J ends, which lost 2 bases and 14 bases, there was a span of 9 bases. Germline V gene data show CDR1 as SNHLY and CDR2 as FYNNEI. CDR3 nucleotides: TGTGCCAGCAGTGAAAACCGAGAAACCTTC. It specifies CASSENRETF. The variable domain in full, with the rest retrieved from reference TRBV2 and TRBJ1-2, is EPEVTQTPSHQVTQMGQEVILRCVPISNHLYFYWYRQILGQKVEFLVSFYNNEISEKSEIFDDQFSVERPDGSNFTLKIRSTKLEDSAMYFCASSENRETFGSGTRLTVV.

This clone was seen a handful of times. CDR3 protein: CASSIRASQPQHF. Here the CDR3 DNA reads TGTGCCAGTAGTATCAGGGCCAGTCAGCCCCAGCATTTT. V is TRBV19 and J is TRBJ1-5; TRBD1 might be the D (5 bases). CDR1 LNHDA and CDR2 SQIVND come from the germline V gene (reference sequence). V lost 3 bases and J 6 bases, leaving 9 bases between the germline ends. This CDR3 region has 13 residues.

The rearrangement uses TRBV7-3 and TRBJ2-3; perhaps TRBD2 as D (5 bases). The CDR3 contains 14 residues. Trimming cost V 4 bases and J 0 bases, with 8 bases left between them. Germline CDR1 and CDR2: SGHTA and FQGTGA. The CDR3 protein is CASSSRTSTDTQYF. DNA of the CDR3: TGTGCCAGCAGCTCCAGGACTAGCACAGATACGCAGTATTTT. Drawing the rest from reference TRBV7-3 and TRBJ2-3, the complete variable domain is GAGVSQTPSNKVTEKGKYVELRCDPISGHTALYWYRQSLGQGPEFLIYFQGTGAADDSGLPNDRFFAVRPEGSVSTLKIQRTERGDSAVYLCASSSRTSTDTQYFGPGTRLTVL.

This chain links TRBV5-4 with TRBJ1-6, with D unclear. Trimming stripped 3 bases from V and 8 bases from J, with 9 bases between. The CDR3 length is 13 residues. Germline V lookup: CDR1 SGHNT, CDR2 YYREEE (reference sequence). The DNA for the CDR3 is TGTGCCAGCAGCTCAGACCGGGATTCACCCCTCCACTTT. Its protein is CASSSDRDSPLHF.

The chain is built from TRBV19 and TRBJ2-1; D is possibly TRBD2 (6 bases). Germline CDR1 reads LNHDA; CDR2 reads SQIVND (reference sequence). The CDR3 has 16 residues. The V end was cut by 6 bases, the J end by 8 bases, with 23 bases between. CDR3 in amino acids: CASRGRGFLLGDEQFF. The CDR3 nucleotides read TGTGCCAGTAGGGGACGGGGGTTCCTTTTGGGGGATGAGCAGTTCTTC.

This chain connects TRBV19 to TRBJ1-1; D is possibly TRBD1 (5 bases). Germline V gene lookup returns CDR1 LNHDA and CDR2 SQIVND (reference sequence). There are 14 residues in the CDR3. With 4 bases removed from V and 4 bases from J, the gap between germline ends came to 13 bases. DNA for the CDR3: TGTGCCAGTAGTACCCGACAGTGGGGCACTGAAGCTTTCTTT. This codes for CASSTRQWGTEAFF.

V and J are TRBV2 and TRBJ1-1; 10 bases are shared with TRBD1. The CDR3 totals 15 residues. After removal of 6 bases from V and 4 bases from J, the junction contained 8 bases not matched to a gene. Per germline, CDR1 SNHLY and CDR2 FYNNEI. For the CDR3, the DNA is TGTGCCAGCAGACCGGGACAGGGGAGATTCACTGAAGCTTTCTTT. Protein: CASRPGQGRFTEAFF.

V is TRBV6-5 and J is TRBJ2-1; no reliable D call. In germline, CDR1 is MNHEY, CDR2 SVGAGI. The CDR3 contains 16 residues. V lost 0 bases to trimming and J lost 4 bases, with 13 bases between them. The DNA for the CDR3 is TGTGCCAGCAGTTACTCGATGCAGGTCCCGTACAATGAGCAGTTCTTC. This sequence encodes CASSYSMQVPYNEQFF.

This rearrangement joins TRBV29-1 to TRBJ2-7; tentatively, D is TRBD1 (6 bases). Per germline, CDR1 SQVTM and CDR2 ANQGSEA. V was trimmed by 4 bases and J by 5 bases, leaving 12 bases between them. The CDR3 covers 12 residues. The CDR3 sequence is CSVVVQGDEQYF. DNA for the CDR3: TGCAGCGTTGTAGTACAGGGCGACGAGCAGTACTTC.

The gene calls are TRBV6-2 or TRBV6-3 and TRBJ1-2, with D uncertain. There are 13 residues in the CDR3. The germline V gene encodes CDR1 MNHEY and CDR2 SVGEGT. The V end lost 0 bases, the J end lost 8 bases, and 10 bases lay between the germline ends. CDR3 in DNA: TGTGCCAGCAGTTACTCGATGCGGATGGGCTACACCTTC. Translated: CASSYSMRMGYTF.